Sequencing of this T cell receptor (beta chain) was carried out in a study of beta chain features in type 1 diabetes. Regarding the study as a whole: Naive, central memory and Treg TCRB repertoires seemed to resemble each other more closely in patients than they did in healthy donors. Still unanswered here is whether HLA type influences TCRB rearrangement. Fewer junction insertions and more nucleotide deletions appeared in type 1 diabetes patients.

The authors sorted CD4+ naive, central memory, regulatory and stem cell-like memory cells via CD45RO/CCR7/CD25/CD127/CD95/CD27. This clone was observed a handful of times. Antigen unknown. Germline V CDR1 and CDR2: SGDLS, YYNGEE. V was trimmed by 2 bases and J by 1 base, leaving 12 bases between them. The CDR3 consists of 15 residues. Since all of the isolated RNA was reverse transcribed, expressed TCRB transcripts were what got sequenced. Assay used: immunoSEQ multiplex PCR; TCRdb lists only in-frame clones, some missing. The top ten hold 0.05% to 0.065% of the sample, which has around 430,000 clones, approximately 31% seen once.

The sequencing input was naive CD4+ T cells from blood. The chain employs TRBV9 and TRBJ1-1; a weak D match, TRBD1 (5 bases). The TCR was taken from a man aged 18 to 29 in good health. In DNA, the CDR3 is TGTGCCAGCAGCGTGGTGGCAGGGAGGAACACTGAAGCTTTCTTT. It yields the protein CASSVVAGRNTEAFF.